This T cell receptor (beta chain) was sequenced for a study of human T cells and chemical hapten exposure. TCRdb re-called the RACE reads through MiXCR, storing one row per CDR3 protein. The sample holds some 99,000 distinct CDR3 sequences, 9% to 9.5% seen once. This clonotype was observed a few times. Its antigen remains unidentified. The germline V and J ends were trimmed by 4 bases and 2 bases, with 9 bases remaining between them. Germline-derived CDR1 and CDR2 are GTSNPN and SVGIG (reference sequence). The CDR3 is made up of 13 amino acids. Whole-study results and caveats: In comparison with controls, expanded TCRs gave rise to a significantly larger number of large CDR3 similarity clusters.

Indicated time point: patch test 2, 6 weeks after DPC sensitization. Sample treatment: therapeutic diphenylcyclopropenone sensitization with weekly scalp DPC. The rearrangement links TRBV30 to TRBJ2-1; the D call may be TRBD1 or TRBD2 (5 bases each). The sequence came from a woman aged 40 to 50 with alopecia areata. Some clones in this sample may be carry-over from other donors' samples. The material was whole blood, obtained in connection with sensitization to the hapten diphenylcyclopropenone (DPC). In nucleotides, the CDR3 is TGTGCCTGGAATTGGGGACCCTACAATGAGCAGTTCTTC. The encoded protein is CAWNWGPYNEQFF.